This TCR beta chain came from a study of T cell changes during pregnancy in multiple sclerosis. The CDR3 is made up of 13 amino acids. V was cut by 11 bases and J by 0 bases, with 13 bases left in between. In germline, CDR1 is LNHNV, CDR2 YYDKDF (reference sequence). TCRdb's table, derived via immunoSEQ multiplex PCR, lists solely in-frame clones and lacks some. The profile shows about 120,000 clones, roughly nine tenths of them singletons. The sequencing used peripheral blood, collected in the third trimester of pregnancy. This TCR was recovered from a female donor with multiple sclerosis, enrolled in a pregnancy study. V and J are TRBV15 and TRBJ1-1; D is undetermined. Here the CDR3 DNA reads TGTGCCTACTCGGCGGCGATGAACACTGAAGCTTTCTTT. Encoded protein: CAYSAAMNTEAFF.